These 9 T cell receptor beta chains came from one sample sequenced in a study of T-cell memory formation after mild COVID-19. A single record per CDR3 protein comes from TCRdb applying MiXCR to the 5' RACE reads. The sample carries approximately 560,000 distinct CDR3 sequences, roughly 17% recorded once. The sample was PBMCs or a T cell subset sorted from them (not recorded which). These receptors were collected from an adult woman who had mild COVID-19 (a few samples of this study predate the infection). Cell type and time point are not known.

The V and J genes are TRBV9 and TRBJ2-7; the match to TRBD1 covers 8 bases. V gave up 2 bases and J gave up 2 bases; unmatched junction bases: 6. The CDR3 has 15 amino acids. CDR1 SGDLS and CDR2 YYNGEE come from the germline V gene. CDR3 in amino acids: CASSVSGQGAYEQYF. The CDR3 DNA sequence: TGTGCCAGCAGCGTGAGTGGACAGGGCGCCTACGAGCAGTACTTC.

This chain joins TRBV7-2 and TRBJ2-7; D unclear. The CDR3 is made up of 14 amino acids. The V end was cut by 2 bases, the J end by 3 bases, with 11 bases between. CDR1 is SGHTA, CDR2 FQGNSA, per germline. The CDR3 DNA sequence: TGTGCCAGCAGCTTAAACGCTCACGGCTACGAGCAGTACTTC. This translates into CASSLNAHGYEQYF.

A few counts support this clonotype. V is TRBV7-8 and J is TRBJ2-6; the match to TRBD1 covers 10 bases. Unmatched junction bases numbered 2, after V lost 3 bases and J lost 0 bases. CDR1 and CDR2 from the germline V gene are SGHVS and FQNEAQ. The CDR3 runs to 17 residues. The CDR3 is CASSFRDRGSGANVLTF. CDR3 coding DNA: TGTGCCAGCAGCTTCCGGGACAGGGGCTCTGGGGCCAACGTCCTGACTTTC. The full variable domain, rest sourced from reference TRBV7-8 and TRBJ2-6, is GAGVSQSPRYKVAKRGQDVALRCDPISGHVSLFWYQQALGQGPEFLTYFQNEAQLDKSGLPSDRFFAERPEGSVSTLKIQRTQQEDSAVYLCASSFRDRGSGANVLTFGAGSRLTVL.

This clonotype was seen more than once but under ten times. The V and J genes are TRBV24-1 and TRBJ2-5, with D possibly being TRBD1 (6 bases). V dropped 3 bases and J dropped 1 base, with 8 bases sitting between them. CDR3 size: 14 residues. From germline, CDR1 is KGHDR and CDR2 SFDVKD. CDR3 protein: CATSDTGSQETQYF. As DNA, the CDR3 is TGTGCCACCAGTGATACAGGGAGCCAAGAGACCCAGTACTTC.

The chain uses TRBV7-2 and TRBJ2-2; D might be TRBD2 (5 bases). CDR1 and CDR2 (germline): SGHTA, FQGNSA. CDR3 size: 12 residues. Between the trimmed V and J ends, which lost 6 bases and 8 bases, there was a span of 10 bases. The CDR3 DNA is TGTGCCAGCAGGCCGGACTTGGGGGAGCTGTTTTTT. Translating gives CASRPDLGELFF. Full variable domain (outside the CDR3, taken from reference TRBV7-2 and TRBJ2-2): GAGVSQSPSNKVTEKGKDVELRCDPISGHTALYWYRQSLGQGLEFLIYFQGNSAPDKSGLPSDRFSAERTGGSVSTLTIQRTQQEDSAVYLCASRPDLGELFFGEGSRLTVL.

This clonotype was detected ten times or more. The chain recombines TRBV4-2 with TRBJ1-1; D is unclear. Deletions cut 0 bases from V and 0 bases from J, with 8 bases between. CDR1 is LGHNA, CDR2 YNFKEQ, per germline. This CDR3 has 15 amino acids. CDR3 DNA sequence: TGTGCCAGCAGCCAAGACGGAATCATGAACACTGAAGCTTTCTTT. Translating it yields CASSQDGIMNTEAFF.

This clonotype was detected only a few times. The chain couples TRBV10-3 to TRBJ2-1; D remains ambiguous. The CDR3 sequence is 14 residues long. The germline V and J ends were trimmed by 3 bases and 9 bases, with 15 bases remaining between them. Germline V CDR1 and CDR2: ENHRY, SYGVKD. The chain's CDR3 is CAISEEHQGIEQFF. The DNA for the CDR3 is TGTGCCATCAGTGAAGAGCACCAAGGGATTGAGCAGTTCTTC.

The rearrangement uses TRBV19 and TRBJ1-4; 7 bases map to TRBD1. The germline gives CDR1 LNHDA, CDR2 SQIVND (reference sequence). CDR3 size: 13 residues. J was trimmed by 3 bases and V by 11 bases; bases with no gene match: 6. For the CDR3, the DNA is TGTGCCCCTACGGGACAGCCTAATGAAAAACTGTTTTTT. As protein: CAPTGQPNEKLFF. Looking up the rest from reference TRBV19 and TRBJ1-4 gives the full variable domain: DGGITQSPKYLFRKEGQNVTLSCEQNLNHDAMYWYRQDPGQGLRLIYYSQIVNDFQKGDIAEGYSVSREKKESFPLTVTSAQKNPTAFYLCAPTGQPNEKLFFGSGTQLSVL.

There are a few counts of this clonotype. This chain connects TRBV24-1 to TRBJ1-2, with 7 bases that match TRBD1. This CDR3 is built from 13 residues. J lost 8 bases, V lost 4 bases, and 6 bases had no gene match. The germline V gene encodes CDR1 KGHDR and CDR2 SFDVKD. CDR3 nucleotides: TGTGCCACCAGTGACCCACAGGGGCGAGGCTACACCTTC. This translates into CATSDPQGRGYTF.